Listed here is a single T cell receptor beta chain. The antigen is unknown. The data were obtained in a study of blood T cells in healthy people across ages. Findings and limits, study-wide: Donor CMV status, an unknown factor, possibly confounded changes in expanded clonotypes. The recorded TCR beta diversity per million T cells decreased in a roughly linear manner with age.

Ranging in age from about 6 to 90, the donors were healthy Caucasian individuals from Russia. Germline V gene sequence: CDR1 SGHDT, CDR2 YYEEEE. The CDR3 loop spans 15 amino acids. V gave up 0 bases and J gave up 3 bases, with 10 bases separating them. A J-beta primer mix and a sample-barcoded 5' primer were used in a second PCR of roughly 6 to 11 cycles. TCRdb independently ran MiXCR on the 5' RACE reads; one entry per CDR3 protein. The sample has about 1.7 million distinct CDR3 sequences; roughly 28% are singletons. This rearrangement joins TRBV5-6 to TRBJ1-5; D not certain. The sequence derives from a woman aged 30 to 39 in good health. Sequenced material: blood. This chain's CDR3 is CASSLGDTPNQPQHF. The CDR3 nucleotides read TGTGCCAGCAGCTTGGGAGACACCCCCAATCAGCCCCAGCATTTT.